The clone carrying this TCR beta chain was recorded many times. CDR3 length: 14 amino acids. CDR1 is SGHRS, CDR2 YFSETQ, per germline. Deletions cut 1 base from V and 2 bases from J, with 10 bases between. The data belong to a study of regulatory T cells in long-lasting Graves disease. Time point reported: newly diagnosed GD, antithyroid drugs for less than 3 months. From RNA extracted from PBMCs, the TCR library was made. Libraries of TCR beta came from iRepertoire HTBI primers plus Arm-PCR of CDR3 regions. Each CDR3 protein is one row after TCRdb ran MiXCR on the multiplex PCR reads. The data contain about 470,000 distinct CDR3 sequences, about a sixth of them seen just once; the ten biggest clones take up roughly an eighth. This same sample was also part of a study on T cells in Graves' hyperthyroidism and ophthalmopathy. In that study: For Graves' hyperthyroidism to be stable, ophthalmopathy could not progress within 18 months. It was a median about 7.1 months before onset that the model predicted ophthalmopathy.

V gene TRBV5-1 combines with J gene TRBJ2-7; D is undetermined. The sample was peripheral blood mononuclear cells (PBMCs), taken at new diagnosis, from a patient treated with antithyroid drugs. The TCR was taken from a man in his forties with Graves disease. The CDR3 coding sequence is TGCGCCAGCAGCTTGCACAGAAATGCCTACGAGCAGTACTTC. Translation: CASSLHRNAYEQYF.